The source of this T cell receptor (beta chain) is a study of cytomegalovirus exposure and HLA in healthy donors. About the research overall: Samples from HLA-typed donors yielded 85 million to 95 million unique TCRs in an early data release. Study observations and caveats: Per a later analysis, HLA-associated TCR beta chains showed more clonal expansion than other, equally common TCR beta chains. Sequencing likely generated an artifact that appeared as a cluster of highly shared sequence variants. The study designated some 180 TCR beta chains cytomegalovirus-associated.

Researchers ran the PCR with 60 Vbeta and 13 Jbeta primers. Only in-frame clones appear in the TCRdb table, and some are missing; sequencing was by immunoSEQ multiplex PCR. The repertoire has 150,000 or so clones, 70% to 80% of them found once; the top ten carry about 13%. The CDR3 has 15 residues. In germline, CDR1 is SGHTA, CDR2 FQGTGA. The junction had 5 bases not matched to a gene; V was cut back by 3 bases and J by 6 bases. In the case of this clone: Its target is not known.

The source is a man aged 40-55 years in good health and CMV-seropositive. The source material was PBMCs. This chain links TRBV7-3 with TRBJ2-2; 9 bases are a match to TRBD1. The CDR3 loop reads CASSLGTGFAGELFF. In nucleotides, the CDR3 is TGTGCCAGCAGCTTGGGGACAGGGTTCGCCGGGGAGCTGTTTTTT.